One sample yielded the 6 T cell receptor beta chains listed below, sequenced in a study of Graves' ophthalmopathy and Graves' hyperthyroidism. For repertoire sequencing, the TCR beta CDR3 regions were amplified from RNA transcripts. The authors performed first-round RT-PCR with HTBI primers and then a second-round multiplex PCR. TCRdb analysed the multiplex PCR reads with MiXCR anew, one entry per CDR3 protein. The table has about half a million distinct CDR3 sequences, 13% to 15% seen once. The sample comprised blood. All receptors come from a woman in her 30s with Graves' ophthalmopathy.

In its sample, this clonotype was seen many times. Here the CDR3 reads CASSIGYLTEAFF. CDR3 bases: TGTGCCAGTAGTATAGGGTATCTCACTGAAGCTTTCTTT. This chain joins TRBV19 and TRBJ1-1; D is unclear. CDR1 is LNHDA, CDR2 SQIVND, per germline (reference sequence). V was trimmed by 1 base and J by 4 bases, leaving 7 bases between them. The CDR3 is made up of 13 amino acids.

This clonotype was seen more than once but under ten times. The chain combines TRBV11-2 with TRBJ2-5, with 8 bases matching TRBD1. This CDR3 spans 16 amino acids. Trimming took 1 base from V and 7 from J; bases not matched to a gene: 11. The germline V gene encodes CDR1 SGHAT and CDR2 FQNNGV. DNA of the CDR3: TGTGCCAGCAGCTTAGCCACAGGGGGTAGTATGGGGACCCAGTACTTC. As protein: CASSLATGGSMGTQYF.

This clonotype was detected ten times or more. The chain joins TRBV6-4 to TRBJ2-2; D is perhaps TRBD1 (5 bases). CDR3 length: 15 amino acids. V lost 3 bases and J lost 1, with 9 bases in between. CDR1 MRHNA and CDR2 SNTAGT come from the germline V gene. As DNA, the CDR3 is TGTGCCAGCAGTGAAGAAACAGGGAACACCGGGGAGCTGTTTTTT. This translates into CASSEETGNTGELFF.

This clonotype was recorded at least ten times. The chain couples TRBV19 to TRBJ1-3; D ambiguous. The CDR3 is 15 amino acids. The germline V and J ends were trimmed by 3 bases and 1 base, with 10 bases remaining between them. The V gene's germline CDR1 is LNHDA and CDR2 SQIVND (reference sequence). CDR3 region: CASSIRGSSGNTIYF. Here the CDR3 DNA reads TGTGCCAGTAGTATCCGAGGCAGTTCTGGAAACACCATATATTTT.

This clonotype was counted once. This chain uses TRBV25-1 with TRBJ1-2; 9 nucleotides line up with TRBD1. With V trimmed by 4 bases and J by 4 bases, 10 bases remained unmatched. Germline CDR1 is MGHDK and CDR2 is SYGVNS. CDR3 size: 16 residues. The CDR3 coding sequence is TGTGCCAGCAGTGGGGGGGGGGACAGGGCGGTCTATGGCTACACCTTC. As protein: CASSGGGDRAVYGYTF.

This clonotype has just a few counts. The genes are TRBV30 and TRBJ1-5, with 7 bases aligning to TRBD1. Germline loops: CDR1 GTSNPN, CDR2 SVGIG (reference sequence). The ends lost 4 bases at V and 2 bases at J; junction bases unmatched: 11. This CDR3 comprises 16 residues. The CDR3, as DNA: TGTGCCTGGACTACCGGGACAGTCTATTGCAATCAGCCCCAGCATTTT. Protein: CAWTTGTVYCNQPQHF.